This is a list of T cell receptor beta chains from one sample in a study of shared clonotypes between healthy human individuals. Clones were sequenced by immunoSEQ multiplex PCR, and TCRdb holds only the in-frame ones, with some missing. The sample has more than 2,000,000 clones, about 92% seen once; the top ten hold about 0.41%. Sequenced sample: naive CD4+ T cells from PBMCs. The receptors derive from a man aged 18 to 35 in good health. Some clones in this sample may be carry-over from other donors' samples. The CDR3 runs from the conserved cysteine through the conserved F or W. D genes are given only for firm matches. The size field is filled for only some rows; it gives once, few, many or a size class.

length: 19; D: TRBD2; size: -; J: TRBJ2-1; V: TRBV11-2; CDR3: CASSLDRGLASNSYNEQFF; DNA: TGTGCCAGCAGCTTAGATAGGGGACTAGCGAGTAACTCCTACAATGAGCAGTTCTTC
length: 14; D: TRBD2; size: -; J: TRBJ2-1; V: TRBV2; CDR3: CASRQLAGVIEQFF; DNA: TGTGCCAGCAGGCAACTAGCGGGAGTAATTGAGCAGTTCTTC
length: 12; D: -; size: -; J: TRBJ2-7; V: TRBV6-6; CDR3: CASTGVSYEQYF; DNA: TGTGCCAGCACTGGGGTCTCCTACGAGCAGTACTTC
length: 11; D: -; size: few; J: TRBJ2-5; V: TRBV5-1; CDR3: CASSLVETQYF; DNA: TGCGCCAGCAGCTTGGTGGAGACCCAGTACTTC
length: 15; D: -; size: -; J: TRBJ1-4; V: TRBV7-8; CDR3: CASSFSGARDEKLFF; DNA: TGTGCCAGCAGCTTCTCCGGGGCTCGGGACGAAAAACTGTTTTTT
length: 14; D: TRBD2; size: once; J: TRBJ2-5; V: TRBV28; CDR3: CATGLAGGPETQYF; DNA: TGTGCCACCGGACTAGCGGGAGGGCCAGAGACCCAGTACTTC
length: 14; D: -; size: -; J: TRBJ2-2; V: TRBV19; CDR3: CASSIVGVPGELFF; DNA: TGTGCCAGTAGTATAGTAGGGGTGCCCGGGGAGCTGTTTTTT
length: 16; D: -; size: -; J: TRBJ1-1; V: TRBV18; CDR3: CASSPPSVVSSAEAFF; DNA: TGTGCCAGCTCACCACCCAGCGTCGTATCTAGCGCTGAAGCTTTCTTT
length: 18; D: TRBD2; size: -; J: TRBJ2-3; V: TRBV4-2; CDR3: CASSQGKQLAGRRYTQYF; DNA: TGTGCCAGCAGCCAAGGAAAACAACTAGCGGGACGCAGATATACGCAGTATTTT
length: 13; D: -; size: -; J: TRBJ2-3; V: TRBV28; CDR3: CASSFPVPDTQYF; DNA: TGTGCCAGCAGTTTTCCTGTCCCAGATACGCAGTATTTT